This T cell receptor (beta chain) was observed in a study of PD-1 blockade in classical Hodgkin lymphoma. In its sample, this clone was seen a few times. Its antigen is not identified. Findings and limits, study-wide: Newly diagnosed patients reportedly had lower baseline TCR diversity than healthy donors.

Every single patient, without exception, relapsed after autologous stem cell transplantation, and brentuximab vedotin exposure varied. Produced via immunoSEQ multiplex PCR; TCRdb's table is partial and in-frame only. The sample comprises about 36,000 clones, 69% of which are singletons, and 13% to 15% rests with the top ten. Specimen: peripheral blood mononuclear cells (PBMCs), collected before the second cycle of nivolumab. The origin of this receptor is a human donor with classical Hodgkin lymphoma.

DNA of the CDR3: TGTGCCAGCACACGTCTACCCACAGATACGCAGTATTTT. Residues: CASTRLPTDTQYF. The genes are TRBV7-9 and TRBJ2-3; D remains ambiguous. CDR1 and CDR2 from the germline V gene are SEHNR and FQNEAQ (reference sequence). CDR3 length: 13 amino acids. V was trimmed by 7 bases and J by 2 bases, leaving 10 bases between them. Full variable domain (missing parts from reference TRBV7-9 and TRBJ2-3): DTGVSQNPRHKITKRGQNVTFRCDPISEHNRLYWYRQTLGQGPEFLTYFQNEAQLEKSRLLSDRFSAERPKGSFSTLEIQRTEQGDSAMYLCASTRLPTDTQYFGPGTRLTVL.